A single sample gave rise to the 23 T cell receptor beta chains below, sequenced in a study of T cells after yellow fever vaccination. Using its own MiXCR run on the 5' RACE reads, TCRdb lists one record per CDR3 protein. The sample has roughly 150,000 distinct CDR3 sequences, 6.6% seen once. The sequencing used CD4+ T cells sorted from PBMCs, collected 10 days after the yellow fever booster vaccination. All receptors derive from a man aged 25-45 years who received the YFV17D yellow fever vaccine.

This clonotype was seen repeatedly, ten times or more. The J gene is TRBJ2-1, the V gene TRBV18; 8 nucleotides match TRBD2. The CDR3 extends over 16 amino acids. Germline CDR1 KGHSH, CDR2 LQKENI. Losses at the gene ends were 5 bases for V and 0 bases for J; bases not matched to a gene: 6. CDR3 in amino acids: CASSSPSGSSYNEQFF. The CDR3 coding sequence is TGTGCCAGCTCATCCCCCAGCGGGAGCTCCTACAATGAGCAGTTCTTC.

This clonotype has at least ten counts. The rearrangement links TRBV29-1 to TRBJ2-1; TRBD2 agrees at 9 bases. Germline V gives CDR1 SQVTM, CDR2 ANQGSEA. The CDR3 is 12 amino acids. J lost 7 bases, V lost 4 bases, and 2 bases had no gene match. The CDR3 spells CSVGTSGNEQFF. CDR3 in DNA: TGCAGCGTTGGTACTAGCGGGAATGAGCAGTTCTTC.

This clonotype was recorded at least ten times. CDR3: CASSLAGSSGEPSTDTQYF. CDR3 nucleotide sequence: TGTGCCAGCAGCTTAGCGGGGTCATCGGGGGAACCTAGCACAGATACGCAGTATTTT. The chain joins TRBV7-8 to TRBJ2-3; D is possibly TRBD2 (6 bases). The CDR3 runs 19 residues. Trimming took 0 bases from V and 0 from J, leaving 19 bases between them. Germline V lookup: CDR1 SGHVS, CDR2 FQNEAQ.

The sample holds many counts of this clonotype. This chain joins TRBV5-1 and TRBJ2-7; D might be TRBD2 (6 bases). Per germline, CDR1 SGHRS and CDR2 YFSETQ. The V and J ends lost 2 bases and 4 bases respectively, with 13 bases between them. This CDR3 spans 14 amino acids. The CDR3, as DNA: TGCGCCAGCAGCTTCTCCGGGACTGCATACGAGCAGTACTTC. Translating gives CASSFSGTAYEQYF.

The sample holds many counts of this clonotype. This chain joins TRBV6-5 and TRBJ2-1; the D is unclear. CDR3 length: 13 amino acids. Germline V lookup: CDR1 MNHEY, CDR2 SVGAGI. Between the trimmed V and J ends, which lost 4 bases and 7 bases, there was a span of 11 bases. Written as DNA, the CDR3 is TGTGCCAGCAGTTCCGCAAGAGCGAATGAGCAGTTCTTC. Translated, it gives CASSSARANEQFF.

This clonotype was detected many times. The gene calls are TRBV6-5 and TRBJ1-6; a weak D match, TRBD1 (5 bases). Germline V gene lookup returns CDR1 MNHEY and CDR2 SVGAGI. The germline V and J ends were trimmed by 4 bases and 8 bases, with 15 bases remaining between them. This CDR3 is built from 15 residues. CDR3 coding DNA: TGTGCCAGCAGTTTGGGCAGGGCCGGATATTCACCCCTCCACTTT. It codes for CASSLGRAGYSPLHF.

This clonotype was observed at least ten times. The chain has TRBV7-2 and TRBJ2-7, with D possibly called TRBD1 or TRBD2 (5 bases each). CDR3 length: 16 amino acids. V lost 1 base and J lost 4, with 17 bases in between. Germline lookup yields CDR1 SGHTA and CDR2 FQGNSA. The CDR3 sequence: CASSLDPGTSLYEQYF. For the CDR3, the DNA is TGTGCCAGCAGCTTAGACCCGGGGACCTCTTTATACGAGCAGTACTTC.

This clonotype was recorded many times. This chain links TRBV20-1 with TRBJ2-1; D is unclear. CDR3 length: 15 amino acids. Germline V gene sequence: CDR1 DFQATT, CDR2 SNEGSKA (reference sequence). With 0 bases removed from V and 4 bases from J, the gap between germline ends came to 13 bases. The CDR3 region is CSARDPAQSYNEQFF. The CDR3 bases are TGCAGTGCTAGAGATCCGGCACAGAGTTACAATGAGCAGTTCTTC.

This clonotype occurred once. A much larger clone sits a single nucleotide away, making a read error possible. This chain connects TRBV25-1 to TRBJ2-7; no clear D. V was trimmed by 3 bases and J by 2 bases, leaving 11 bases between them. CDR1 and CDR2 (germline): MGHDK, SYGVNS. This CDR3 spans 14 amino acids. The CDR3 DNA reads TGTGCCAGCAGTGACTCCGGACGTCCCTACGAGCAGTACTTC. It yields the protein CASSDSGRPYEQYF.

This clonotype was detected ten times or more. The chain uses TRBV7-2 and TRBJ1-3, with 8 bases matching TRBD1. After removal of 6 bases from V and 7 bases from J, the junction contained 11 bases not matched to a gene. Germline V lookup: CDR1 SGHTA, CDR2 FQGNSA. The CDR3 runs 15 residues. The CDR3 DNA reads TGTGCCAGCAGTGGACAGGGTCCGGCCCGGAACACCATATATTTT. As protein: CASSGQGPARNTIYF.

This clonotype was counted ten times or more. The chain combines TRBV7-2 with TRBJ2-7; 7 bases fit TRBD2. Germline V lookup: CDR1 SGHTA, CDR2 FQGNSA. J gave up 3 bases and V 2 bases, and 4 bases lay outside the gene matches. The CDR3 has 14 amino acids. The CDR3 DNA sequence: TGTGCCAGCAGCTTATCTAGCGGACGCTACGAGCAGTACTTC. The encoded protein is CASSLSSGRYEQYF.

This clonotype appeared many times. The J gene is TRBJ2-7, the V gene TRBV28; 7 positions agree with TRBD2. The V segment lost 6 bases and the J segment 3 bases; nucleotides outside the gene matches: 17. The CDR3 runs to 17 residues. Germline V lookup: CDR1 MDHEN, CDR2 SYDVKM. Here the CDR3 reads CASRGSGTTFFNYEQYF. CDR3 nucleotides: TGTGCCAGCAGGGGCTCCGGGACTACCTTCTTCAACTACGAGCAGTACTTC.

This clonotype was observed at least ten times. This chain joins TRBV11-1 and TRBJ2-3; TRBD2 matches at 12 bases. V shed 5 bases and J 4 bases; nucleotides not matched to a gene: 16. There are 19 residues in the CDR3. CDR1 is SGHAT and CDR2 is FQDESV in the germline V gene (reference sequence). The CDR3 loop is CASSPGRTSGNPGADTQYF. In DNA form, the CDR3 reads TGTGCCAGCAGCCCAGGGAGGACTAGCGGGAATCCCGGGGCAGATACGCAGTATTTT.

This clonotype was observed at least ten times. This rearrangement joins TRBV12-3 or TRBV12-4 to TRBJ1-1; 7 nucleotides line up with TRBD1. The CDR3 covers 17 residues. V dropped 5 bases and J dropped 0; count of bases not matched to a gene: 12. Here the CDR3 reads CASSIRGQSKMNTEAFF. CDR3 nucleotides: TGTGCCAGCAGTATCCGGGGACAGAGTAAAATGAACACTGAAGCTTTCTTT.

This clonotype was observed many times. The chain joins TRBV12-3 or TRBV12-4 to TRBJ1-1; D ambiguous. This CDR3 region has 13 residues. Deletions cut 4 bases from V and 1 base from J, with 7 bases between. In nucleotides, the CDR3 is TGTGCCAGCAGTTATGGGGAGAACACTGAAGCTTTCTTT. Translated, it gives CASSYGENTEAFF.

This clonotype was observed a handful of times. This chain uses TRBV20-1 with TRBJ1-2, with D maybe TRBD1 (5 bases). Looked up from germline, CDR1 is DFQATT and CDR2 is SNEGSKA (reference sequence). Trimming left V 6 bases short and J 2 bases short, with 22 bases between. The CDR3 contains 16 residues. The CDR3 is CSAYTSDSSSNYGYTF. In nucleotides, the CDR3 is TGCAGTGCCTATACCTCCGACAGCTCCTCCAACTATGGCTACACCTTC.

This clonotype was counted ten times or more. The gene calls are TRBV5-1 and TRBJ2-1; TRBD2 matches at 10 bases. The CDR3 is 15 amino acids. The V and J ends lost 2 bases and 4 bases, in that order; junction bases with no gene match: 3. The V gene's germline CDR1 is SGHRS and CDR2 YFSETQ. Here the CDR3 DNA reads TGCGCCAGCAGCTTAGGACTAGCGGAGTACAATGAGCAGTTCTTC. It specifies CASSLGLAEYNEQFF.

The chain couples TRBV27 to TRBJ2-7; 9 bases align to TRBD1. Germline CDR1 is MNHEY and CDR2 is SMNVEV (reference sequence). V was clipped by 6 bases and J by 0 bases; unmatched bases: 0. The CDR3 is made up of 13 amino acids. The CDR3 DNA is TGTGCCAGCAGGGGACAGGGCTCCTACGAGCAGTACTTC. This translates into CASRGQGSYEQYF.

This clonotype occurred many times. V gene TRBV28 combines with J gene TRBJ2-7; D not certain. This CDR3 region has 12 residues. Germline V gives CDR1 MDHEN, CDR2 SYDVKM. Trimming cost V 2 bases and J 6 bases, with 8 bases left between them. DNA of the CDR3: TGTGCCAGCAGTTTAAATGTGTTCGAGCAGTACTTC. Translated: CASSLNVFEQYF.

This clonotype was observed many times. The CDR3 DNA sequence: TGTGCCACCAGTGATCATACTAGCGATCACTACGAGCAGTACTTC. Translated, it gives CATSDHTSDHYEQYF. The chain employs TRBV24-1 and TRBJ2-7, with TRBD2 matching 7 bases. CDR3 length equals 15 residues. Per germline, CDR1 KGHDR and CDR2 SFDVKD. Losses at the gene ends were 3 bases for V and 3 bases for J; bases not matched to a gene: 7.

This clonotype has at least ten counts. The chain employs TRBV20-1 and TRBJ2-4; no firm D call. The length of the CDR3 is 15 residues. From germline, CDR1 is DFQATT and CDR2 SNEGSKA (reference sequence). Trimming took off 5 bases at V and 0 bases at J, with 14 bases between the two ends. Here the CDR3 DNA reads TGCAGTGCTGGCCTCGGGCCATTAGCCAAAAACATTCAGTACTTC. Translating it yields CSAGLGPLAKNIQYF.

This clonotype occurred many times. The V and J genes are TRBV10-1 and TRBJ2-5, with 7 bases fitting TRBD2. Germline lookup yields CDR1 WNHNN and CDR2 SYGVQD (reference sequence). The CDR3 is 15 amino acids. With 0 bases clipped from V and 7 bases from J, the junction kept 8 bases outside the gene matches. The CDR3 sequence is CASSESPTSGGTQYF. In nucleotides, the CDR3 is TGCGCCAGCAGTGAGTCTCCCACGTCGGGAGGGACCCAGTACTTC.

This clonotype was detected many times. V gene TRBV7-9 combines with J gene TRBJ2-1; D unclear. Germline V CDR1 and CDR2: SEHNR, FQNEAQ (reference sequence). This CDR3 has 14 residues. Trimming shortened V by 5 bases and J by 4 bases, and 12 bases separated the two germline ends. CDR3 sequence: CASSPTGHYNEQFF. The CDR3 DNA reads as TGTGCCAGCAGCCCGACCGGGCATTACAATGAGCAGTTCTTC.